The 8 T cell receptor beta chains below come from one sample, sequenced in a study of T cells after yellow fever vaccination. Each CDR3 protein gets one entry after TCRdb re-called the 5' RACE reads with MiXCR. The sample consists of some 240,000 distinct CDR3 sequences, 5.2% of them appearing once. Here the sequenced sample was CD4+ T cells sorted from PBMCs, taken on the day of the yellow fever booster vaccination. These receptors were taken from a man between 18 and 35 years old who received the YFV17D yellow fever vaccine.

This clonotype has at least ten counts. The rearrangement uses TRBV5-1 and TRBJ1-5, with D perhaps TRBD1 (5 bases). V was pared by 4 bases and J by 3 bases, with 11 bases between. CDR3 length equals 14 residues. The germline gives CDR1 SGHRS, CDR2 YFSETQ. The CDR3 here is CASSRDGNNQPQHF. The CDR3 region has the DNA TGCGCCAGCAGCCGGGACGGGAACAATCAGCCCCAGCATTTT. The whole variable domain, filled in from reference TRBV5-1 and TRBJ1-5, reads KAGVTQTPRYLIKTRGQQVTLSCSPISGHRSVSWYQQTPGQGLQFLFEYFSETQRNKGNFPGRFSGRQFSNSRSEMNVSTLELGDSALYLCASSRDGNNQPQHFGDGTRLSIL.

This clonotype was seen many times. The V gene is TRBV19, the J gene TRBJ1-4, with 7 bases identical to TRBD1. V shed 6 bases and J 6 bases; nucleotides not matched to a gene: 7. The CDR3 has 14 residues. Germline V gives CDR1 LNHDA, CDR2 SQIVND (reference sequence). CDR3 nucleotide sequence: TGTGCCAGTAGCCCCCGGGACAGCTATGAAAAACTGTTTTTT. Translation: CASSPRDSYEKLFF.

This clonotype was seen a few times. The chain links TRBV5-1 to TRBJ2-7, with a tentative D call TRBD2 (5 bases). Trimming shortened V by 0 bases and J by 0 bases, and 10 bases separated the two germline ends. This CDR3 contains 15 residues. Germline values: CDR1 SGHRS, CDR2 YFSETQ. The CDR3 bases are TGCGCCAGCAGCTTGGGTTCTGGGAGCTCCTACGAGCAGTACGTC. The encoded protein is CASSLGSGSSYEQYV.

This clonotype has at least ten counts. The chain couples TRBV30 to TRBJ1-3; no reliable D call. Trimming removed 4 bases from V and 4 bases from J, with 5 bases in between. This CDR3 region has 11 residues. Germline loops: CDR1 GTSNPN, CDR2 SVGIG (reference sequence). The CDR3 coding sequence is TGTGCCTGGACACGGGGAAACACCATATATTTT. It encodes CAWTRGNTIYF.

The chain uses TRBV7-9 and TRBJ2-2; no clear D. Per germline, CDR1 SEHNR and CDR2 FQNEAQ (reference sequence). Trimming removed 1 base at V and 4 bases at J, with 7 bases between. The CDR3 is 14 amino acids. The CDR3, as DNA: TGTGCCAGCAGCTTAGTCCTCGGCACCGGGGAGCTGTTTTTT. Protein product: CASSLVLGTGELFF.

The chain is built from TRBV7-9 and TRBJ1-5; D gene ambiguous. Germline CDR1 and CDR2: SEHNR and FQNEAQ (reference sequence). Trimming left V 5 bases short and J 4 bases short, with 12 bases between. This CDR3 contains 14 residues. This CDR3 reads CASSPGPRNQPQHF. CDR3 nucleotides: TGTGCCAGCAGCCCCGGCCCACGGAATCAGCCCCAGCATTTT.

This clonotype was picked up a small number of times. The V gene is TRBV5-1, the J gene TRBJ1-2, with D uncertain. The CDR3 contains 14 residues. Germline CDR1 reads SGHRS; CDR2 reads YFSETQ. The V gene lost 5 bases and the J gene lost 8 bases, with 19 bases spanning the gap. For the CDR3, the DNA is TGCGCCAGCAGGCCCGGGCCCAGAGCGGGGGGCTACACCTTC. It is translated as CASRPGPRAGGYTF.

The sample holds a few counts of this clonotype. This chain uses TRBV18 with TRBJ1-4; the D is unclear. The V gene lost 0 bases and the J gene lost 0 bases, with 14 bases spanning the gap. CDR1 and CDR2 (germline): KGHSH, LQKENI. CDR3 length: 18 residues. CDR3 region: CASSPPNRPLATNEKLFF. The CDR3 DNA sequence: TGTGCCAGCTCACCACCGAACAGACCTCTTGCAACTAATGAAAAACTGTTTTTT. Looking up the rest from reference TRBV18 and TRBJ1-4 gives the full variable domain: NAGVMQNPRHLVRRRGQEARLRCSPMKGHSHVYWYRQLPEEGLKFMVYLQKENIIDESGMPKERFSAEFPKEGPSILRIQQVVRGDSAAYFCASSPPNRPLATNEKLFFGSGTQLSVL.